The 11 T cell receptor beta chains given below trace back to one sample, sequenced in a study of blood T cells in healthy people across ages. For the second PCR, which ran for roughly 6 to 12 cycles, a sample-barcoded 5' primer and a J-beta primer mix were used. TCRdb reprocessed the 5' RACE reads with MiXCR, giving one entry per CDR3 protein. The data contain approximately 850,000 distinct CDR3 sequences, around 45% of them singletons. The sample taken for sequencing was blood. These receptors originate from a man in his sixties in good health.

The sample holds a few counts of this clonotype. This chain connects TRBV7-2 to TRBJ2-3; the match to TRBD2 covers 9 bases. This CDR3 is 18 amino acids long. Germline V lookup: CDR1 SGHTA, CDR2 FQGNSA. V lost 4 bases to trimming and J lost 5 bases; unmatched junction nucleotides: 16. The chain's CDR3 is CASSWSGGPVSGLDTQYF. The DNA for the CDR3 is TGTGCCAGCAGCTGGAGCGGGGGGCCCGTCTCTGGGCTAGATACGCAGTATTTT.

This chain links TRBV5-1 with TRBJ2-7; no clear D gene. There are 14 residues in the CDR3. Germline CDR1 and CDR2: SGHRS and YFSETQ. V was trimmed by 3 bases and J by 6 bases, leaving 16 bases between them. The CDR3 loop reads CASSSRTGIGEQYF. The DNA of the CDR3 is TGCGCCAGCAGCTCGCGAACGGGTATAGGCGAGCAGTACTTC.

This clonotype was observed a few times. The rearrangement links TRBV12-3 or TRBV12-4 to TRBJ2-1; D unclear. The CDR3 runs to 16 residues. Deletions cut 6 bases from V and 5 bases from J, with 20 bases between. The CDR3: CASSRGDSSRDNEQFF. The DNA of the CDR3 is TGTGCCAGCAGCCGAGGAGATTCTTCACGAGACAATGAGCAGTTCTTC.

In its sample, this clonotype was seen a few times. The chain joins TRBV25-1 to TRBJ2-6; D ambiguous. The CDR3 extends over 15 amino acids. Trimming took 1 base from V and 2 from J, leaving 6 bases between them. CDR1 is MGHDK and CDR2 is SYGVNS in the germline V gene. The DNA of the CDR3 is TGTGCCAGCAGTGAATGGAAGGCTGGGGCCAACGTCCTGACTTTC. The encoded protein is CASSEWKAGANVLTF.

This clonotype turned up a few times. The chain uses TRBV9 and TRBJ1-2; maybe TRBD1 (6 bases). Trimming removed 0 bases at V and 4 bases at J, with 13 bases between. Germline V gene sequence: CDR1 SGDLS, CDR2 YYNGEE. The CDR3 runs to 15 residues. CDR3 protein: CASSVGIKGGYGYTF. CDR3 sequence (DNA): TGTGCCAGCAGCGTAGGGATTAAAGGGGGCTATGGCTACACCTTC.

In the case of this clonotype: Given a much more abundant clone one base away, this may be a read error. The CDR3 protein is CSARGGTGKTGTQYF. CDR3 nucleotides: TGCAGTGCTAGAGGCGGGACAGGGAAGACAGGTACGCAGTATTTT. V is TRBV20-1 and J is TRBJ2-3; 9 bases line up with TRBD1. The CDR3 runs 15 residues. Germline CDR1 and CDR2: DFQATT and SNEGSKA (reference sequence).

A single count supports this clonotype. The chain joins TRBV7-9 to TRBJ2-4; no clear D. V shed 2 bases and J shed 0 bases, with 11 bases lying between them. CDR3 length: 16 amino acids. Germline V gene lookup returns CDR1 SEHNR and CDR2 FQNEAQ (reference sequence). In nucleotides, the CDR3 is TGTGCCAGCAGCTTATCCACAACAGCAGCCAAAAACATTCAGTACTTC. Amino acid sequence: CASSLSTTAAKNIQYF.

This clonotype has only a few counts. This sequence joins TRBV30 and TRBJ2-5; 7 nucleotides match TRBD1. From germline, CDR1 is GTSNPN and CDR2 SVGIG (reference sequence). The CDR3 is 13 amino acids. J was trimmed by 4 bases and V by 1 base; bases with no gene match: 3. CDR3 bases: TGTGCCTGGAGTGGACAGGGAAGAGAGACCCAGTACTTC. This sequence encodes CAWSGQGRETQYF. Complete variable domain (other parts from reference TRBV30 and TRBJ2-5): SQTIHQWPATLVQPVGSPLSLECTVEGTSNPNLYWYRQAAGRGLQLLFYSVGIGQISSEVPQNLSASRPQDRQFILSSKKLLLSDSGFYLCAWSGQGRETQYFGPGTRLLVL.

This clonotype has only a few counts. This chain uses TRBV6-5 with TRBJ2-5; TRBD1 matches 9 bases. This CDR3 spans 16 amino acids. With V trimmed by 6 bases and J by 4 bases, 12 bases remained unmatched. Per the germline V gene, CDR1 is MNHEY and CDR2 is SVGAGI. The chain's CDR3 is CASRRNRGLGGETQYF. Here the CDR3 DNA reads TGTGCCAGCAGGAGAAACAGGGGGCTTGGAGGAGAGACCCAGTACTTC.

J is TRBJ2-3 and V is TRBV4-1; D is possibly TRBD1 or TRBD2 (6 bases each). Germline assignment: CDR1 MGHRA and CDR2 YSYEKL. This CDR3 region has 18 residues. The germline V and J ends were trimmed by 0 bases and 2 bases, with 18 bases remaining between them. CDR3 protein: CASSQDGRQVAVTDTQYF. In nucleotides, the CDR3 is TGCGCCAGCAGCCAAGATGGACGACAGGTAGCGGTCACAGATACGCAGTATTTT.

The rearrangement links TRBV29-1 to TRBJ2-3, with 9 bases matching TRBD2. Germline loops: CDR1 SQVTM, CDR2 ANQGSEA. Trimming took 6 bases from V and 6 from J; bases not matched to a gene: 16. CDR3 length: 16 residues. The CDR3 loop reads CSVREGAGGQGDTQYF. The CDR3, as DNA: TGCAGCGTCCGCGAAGGAGCGGGGGGCCAGGGTGATACGCAGTATTTT.